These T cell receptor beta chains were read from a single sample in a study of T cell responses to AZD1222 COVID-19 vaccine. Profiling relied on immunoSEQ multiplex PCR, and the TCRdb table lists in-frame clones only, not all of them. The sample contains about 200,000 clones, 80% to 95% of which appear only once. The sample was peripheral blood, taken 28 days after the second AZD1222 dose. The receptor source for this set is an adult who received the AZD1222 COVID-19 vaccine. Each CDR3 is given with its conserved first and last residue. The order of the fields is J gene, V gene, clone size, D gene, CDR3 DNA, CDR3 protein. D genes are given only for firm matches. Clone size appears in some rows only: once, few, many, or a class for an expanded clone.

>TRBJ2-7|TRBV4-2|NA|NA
TGTGCCAGCAGCCAAGAAGGCGCAGGGACCTCCTACGAGCAGTACTTC
CASSQEGAGTSYEQYF
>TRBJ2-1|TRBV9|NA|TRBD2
TGTGCCAGCAGCGACGTTGGGGGGGTATACAATGAGCAGTTCTTC
CASSDVGGVYNEQFF
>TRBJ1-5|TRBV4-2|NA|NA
TGTGCCAGCAGCCAAGATCTACAGAGGGGGGGTGATCAGCCCCAGCATTTT
CASSQDLQRGGDQPQHF
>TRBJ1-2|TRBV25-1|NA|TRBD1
TGTGCCAGCAGCGGGGGGGGCAGGGGGCGCTTTGACTATGGCTACACCTTC
CASSGGGRGRFDYGYTF
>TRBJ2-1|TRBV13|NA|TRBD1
TGTGCCAGCAGCCTAGACAGGGGGACATACAATGAGCAGTTCTTC
CASSLDRGTYNEQFF
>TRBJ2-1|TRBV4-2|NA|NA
TGTGCCAGCAGCCAAGAGACAGTGTCCTACAATGAGCAGTTCTTC
CASSQETVSYNEQFF
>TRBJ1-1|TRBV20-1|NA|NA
TGCAGTGCTAACAGGGATACTGAAGCTTTCTTT
CSANRDTEAFF
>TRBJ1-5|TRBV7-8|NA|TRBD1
TGTGCCAGCAGCGCACAGGGGGGCAATCAGCCCCAGCATTTT
CASSAQGGNQPQHF
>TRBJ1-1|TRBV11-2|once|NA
TGTGCCAGCAGCTTGAATCAGGCCAGGAACACTGAAGCTTTCTTT
CASSLNQARNTEAFF
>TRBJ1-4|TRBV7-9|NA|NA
TGTGCCAGCGCGACAACTAATGAAAAACTGTTTTTT
CASATTNEKLFF
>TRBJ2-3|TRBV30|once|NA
TGTGCCTGGAGACCCGTGGCTAGCACAGATACGCAGTATTTT
CAWRPVASTDTQYF
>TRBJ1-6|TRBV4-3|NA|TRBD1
TGCGCCAGCAGCCCGGGACAGTATAATTCACCCCTCCACTTT
CASSPGQYNSPLHF
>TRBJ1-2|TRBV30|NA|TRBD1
TGTGCCTGGGCGGACAGGGACAACTATGGCTACACCTTC
CAWADRDNYGYTF
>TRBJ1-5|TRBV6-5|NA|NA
TGTGCCAGCAGACGGGACCGGCTAGGCAATCAGCCCCAGCATTTT
CASRRDRLGNQPQHF
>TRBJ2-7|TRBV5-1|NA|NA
TGCGCCAGCAGCCCGGACGTCTACGAGCAGTACTTC
CASSPDVYEQYF
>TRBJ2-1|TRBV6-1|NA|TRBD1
TGTGCCAGCAGTGGTCGACAGGGCCCGAACTACAATGAGCAGTTCTTC
CASSGRQGPNYNEQFF
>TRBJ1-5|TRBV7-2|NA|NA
TGTGCCAGCAGCCCCGGGGACCGCTGGGCCCAGCATTTT
CASSPGDRWAQHF